A selection of T cell receptor beta chains follows, all from one sample in a study of cytomegalovirus exposure and HLA in healthy donors. Some clones are missing from TCRdb's copy, which holds only in-frame ones; the method was immunoSEQ multiplex PCR. The repertoire includes about 140,000 clones, roughly 74% of them detected once, and 2% to 3% sits in the top ten. Sequenced: PBMCs. These TCRs come from a woman younger than 35 in good health and CMV-seropositive. CDR3s include the opening cysteine and the closing phenylalanine or tryptophan. Each record gives: clone size, CDR3 length, J gene, D gene, V gene, CDR3 DNA, CDR3 protein. A D gene is named only where the DNA matches it firmly. Clone size is not always given. Where it is, it says once, few, many or a class for expanded clones.

. 16 TRBJ2-7 TRBD2 TRBV28 TGTGCCAGCAGTTCTTTATTTAGCGGGGGGATCTACGAGCAGTACTTC CASSSLFSGGIYEQYF
. 15 TRBJ2-2 . TRBV30 TGTGCCTGGAGTGCTGACAGGTTTAACACCGGGGAGCTGTTTTTT CAWSADRFNTGELFF
. 18 TRBJ2-1 . TRBV21-1 TGTGCCAGCAGCAAATCAGCGGGGGGGCTCAGCGCCTACAATGAGCAGTTCTTC CASSKSAGGLSAYNEQFF
. 16 TRBJ2-7 . TRBV7-9 TGTGCCAGCAGCCTGGCGGGCGGGGTGGATTCCTACGAGCAGTACTTC CASSLAGGVDSYEQYF
. 16 TRBJ2-2 TRBD2 TRBV27 TGTGCCAGCAGTTACCGACTAGCGAGGAACACCGGGGAGCTGTTTTTT CASSYRLARNTGELFF
. 16 TRBJ2-2 . TRBV7-9 TGTGCCAGCAGCTTATATCTGATCGGAGGGACCGGGGAGCTGTTTTTT CASSLYLIGGTGELFF
. 15 TRBJ1-6 TRBD1 TRBV15 TGTGCCACCAGCCGGGGGACAGGGGGTAATTCACCCCTCCACTTT CATSRGTGGNSPLHF
few 15 TRBJ2-2 . TRBV7-8 TGTGCCAGCAGCGAGGACAGACGAGCCGCCGGGGAGCTGTTTTTT CASSEDRRAAGELFF
. 13 TRBJ1-3 . TRBV6-5 TGTGCCAGCAGTTACCTCAGAGGGAACACCATATATTTT CASSYLRGNTIYF
. 13 TRBJ1-3 . TRBV9 TGTGCCAGCAGCGTAGATGGCGGAAACACCATATATTTT CASSVDGGNTIYF
. 13 TRBJ1-6 . TRBV10-1 TGCGCCAGCAGTGAGCGGTTGAATTCACCCCTCCACTTT CASSERLNSPLHF
. 15 TRBJ2-2 TRBD2 TRBV13 TGTGCCAGCAGCTCTAGCGGGGGAAACACCGGGGAGCTGTTTTTT CASSSSGGNTGELFF
. 13 TRBJ1-2 . TRBV28 TGTGCCAGCAGTTTAGTACAGGACTATGGCTACACCTTC CASSLVQDYGYTF
. 14 TRBJ2-7 TRBD1 TRBV15 TGTGCCACCAGCAGCGGGACAGGGCTCAACGAGCAGTACTTC CATSSGTGLNEQYF
. 12 TRBJ2-3 . TRBV6-5 TGTGCCAGCAGTCAACATTCAGATACGCAGTATTTT CASSQHSDTQYF
few 17 TRBJ2-7 TRBD1 TRBV28 TGTGCCAGCAGTTCCAACCACAGTCCGGGACAGGGCCACGAGCAGTACTTC CASSSNHSPGQGHEQYF
. 14 TRBJ1-5 . TRBV25-1 TGTGCCAGCAGTGAAGAACAGTTAAATCAGCCCCAGCATTTT CASSEEQLNQPQHF
. 15 TRBJ1-2 . TRBV5-1 TGCGCCAGCAGCTTGGGGGCCGGGGGGGCAGACGGCTACACCTTC CASSLGAGGADGYTF
. 13 TRBJ1-2 . TRBV18 TGTGCCAGCTCACCAATCGGGGGCTATGGCTACACCTTC CASSPIGGYGYTF
few 11 TRBJ2-1 . TRBV7-9 TGTGCCAGCAGCTTCGACAATGAGCAGTTCTTC CASSFDNEQFF
. 13 TRBJ2-5 . TRBV28 TGTGCCAGCACGACGGGGGGCCCAGAGACCCAGTACTTC CASTTGGPETQYF
few 15 TRBJ2-7 . TRBV10-2 TGCGCCACTAACCCCCCCTCGGGTTCGGGCTACGAGCAGTACTTC CATNPPSGSGYEQYF
once 18 TRBJ2-2 TRBD2 TRBV15 TGTGCCACCAGCAGAGGCCATTTAGGACTAGCGGGGCCCGGGGAGCTGTTTTTT CATSRGHLGLAGPGELFF
few 16 TRBJ2-1 TRBD2 TRBV27 TGTGCCAGCACCCCGAAGGGACGGGGGGGCCTCAATGAGCAGTTCTTC CASTPKGRGGLNEQFF
. 16 TRBJ2-7 . TRBV12-2 TGTGCAAGTCGCTTAGTCCGGGCAGGGGGCTCGTACGAGCAGTACTTC CASRLVRAGGSYEQYF
few 15 TRBJ2-2 . TRBV28 TGTGCCAGCATCAAGGCGGGGTGGCACACCGGGGAGCTGTTTTTT CASIKAGWHTGELFF
few 14 TRBJ1-2 TRBD1 TRBV6-5 TGTGCCAGCACCGGGACAGGGGTCAGCGACGGCTACACCTTC CASTGTGVSDGYTF
. 14 TRBJ2-5 . TRBV5-4 TGTGCCAGCAGCTTGGGACTTGCCAAGGAGACCCAGTACTTC CASSLGLAKETQYF
. 13 TRBJ2-7 . TRBV4-1 TGCGCCAGCGGGCCGACTAGAGTTGACGGGCAGTACTTC CASGPTRVDGQYF
. 12 TRBJ1-5 . TRBV5-8 TGTGCCAGCAGCTCAAAGCGGCAGCCCCAGCATTTT CASSSKRQPQHF
. 15 TRBJ1-5 TRBD1 TRBV6-1 TGTGCCAGCAGTGAAGAGTCGACAGGGTCGCAGCCCCAGCATTTT CASSEESTGSQPQHF
. 14 TRBJ1-1 TRBD1 TRBV27 TGTGCCAGCAGCCGACAGGGACCAAACACTGAAGCTTTCTTT CASSRQGPNTEAFF
. 14 TRBJ2-7 TRBD2 TRBV28 TGTGCCAGCGAAGACAAGCGGGGGGCCTACGAGCAGTACTTC CASEDKRGAYEQYF
few 17 TRBJ2-3 TRBD2 TRBV2 TGTGCCGCCGAGAAAGCGGGGGAACCGCCTAGCACAGATACGCAGTATTTT CAAEKAGEPPSTDTQYF
. 12 TRBJ2-7 TRBD1 TRBV6-1 TGTGCCAGCACAACAGGGGCGGGCGAGCAGTACTTC CASTTGAGEQYF
. 19 TRBJ2-5 TRBD2 TRBV11-2 TGTGCCAGCAGCTTACGAGGGACTAGCGGGGGGGCGGGGCAAGAGACCCAGTACTTC CASSLRGTSGGAGQETQYF
. 13 TRBJ1-3 . TRBV6-5 TGTGCCAGCTGGGGGGTGAACGGAAACACCATATATTTT CASWGVNGNTIYF
. 13 TRBJ2-6 . TRBV6-5 TGTGCCAGCAGCCCCATCGGGGCCAACGTCCTGACTTTC CASSPIGANVLTF
. 13 TRBJ2-3 TRBD1 TRBV5-4 TGTGCCAGCACCCAACAGGGGCCGGATACGCAGTATTTT CASTQQGPDTQYF
. 13 TRBJ2-7 . TRBV19 TGTGCCAGTAGTATTAGAAGTAGCGTGGAGCAGTACTTC CASSIRSSVEQYF